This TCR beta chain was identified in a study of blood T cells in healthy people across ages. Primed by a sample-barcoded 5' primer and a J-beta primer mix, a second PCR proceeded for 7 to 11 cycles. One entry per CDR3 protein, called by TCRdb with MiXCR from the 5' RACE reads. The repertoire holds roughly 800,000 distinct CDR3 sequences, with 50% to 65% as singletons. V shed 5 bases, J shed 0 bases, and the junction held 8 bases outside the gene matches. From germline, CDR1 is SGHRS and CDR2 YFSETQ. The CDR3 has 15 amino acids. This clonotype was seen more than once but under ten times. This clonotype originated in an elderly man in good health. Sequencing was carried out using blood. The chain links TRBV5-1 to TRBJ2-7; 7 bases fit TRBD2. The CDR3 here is CASSPTPGGSYEQYF. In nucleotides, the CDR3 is TGCGCCAGCAGTCCCACCCCGGGGGGCTCCTACGAGCAGTACTTC. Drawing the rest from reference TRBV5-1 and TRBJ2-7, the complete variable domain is KAGVTQTPRYLIKTRGQQVTLSCSPISGHRSVSWYQQTPGQGLQFLFEYFSETQRNKGNFPGRFSGRQFSNSRSEMNVSTLELGDSALYLCASSPTPGGSYEQYFGPGTRLTVT.